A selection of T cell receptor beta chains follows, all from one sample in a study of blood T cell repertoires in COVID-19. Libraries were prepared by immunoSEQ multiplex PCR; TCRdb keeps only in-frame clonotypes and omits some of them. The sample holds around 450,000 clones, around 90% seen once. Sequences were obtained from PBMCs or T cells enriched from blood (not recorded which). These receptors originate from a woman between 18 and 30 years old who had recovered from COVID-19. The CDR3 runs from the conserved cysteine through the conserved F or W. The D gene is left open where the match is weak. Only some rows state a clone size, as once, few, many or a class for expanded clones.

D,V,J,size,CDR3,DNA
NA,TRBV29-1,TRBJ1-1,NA,CSVEAVTGRNTEAFF,TGCAGCGTTGAAGCGGTTACAGGGAGGAACACTGAAGCTTTCTTT
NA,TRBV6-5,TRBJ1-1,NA,CASNTGITEAFF,TGTGCCAGTAATACAGGTATCACTGAAGCTTTCTTT
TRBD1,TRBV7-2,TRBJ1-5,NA,CASSSDRALNQPQHF,TGTGCCAGCAGCAGCGACAGGGCCCTCAATCAGCCCCAGCATTTT
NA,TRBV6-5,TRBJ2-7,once,CASSQGQGREQYF,TGTGCCAGCAGTCAGGGCCAGGGCCGCGAGCAGTACTTC
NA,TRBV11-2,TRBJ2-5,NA,CASSLVNLGGGGTQYF,TGTGCCAGCAGCTTAGTTAATCTTGGGGGCGGCGGGACCCAGTACTTC
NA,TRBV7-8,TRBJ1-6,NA,CASSLVDGDSPLHF,TGTGCCAGCAGCTTAGTCGACGGGGATTCACCCCTCCACTTT
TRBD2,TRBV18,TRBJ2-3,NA,CASSPRGGSDTQYF,TGTGCCAGCTCACCACGCGGGGGATCAGATACGCAGTATTTT
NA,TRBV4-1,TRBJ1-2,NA,CASSPIQTGHYGYTF,TGCGCCAGCAGCCCTATCCAGACTGGCCACTATGGCTACACCTTC
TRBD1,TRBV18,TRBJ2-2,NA,CASSPTGDAGTGELFF,TGTGCCAGCTCACCCACAGGGGATGCAGGGACCGGGGAGCTGTTTTTT
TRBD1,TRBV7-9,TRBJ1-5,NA,CASSLGTGGLNQPQHF,TGTGCCAGCAGCCTGGGGACAGGGGGACTCAATCAGCCCCAGCATTTT
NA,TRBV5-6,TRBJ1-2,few,CASSFGIGYTF,TGTGCCAGCAGCTTCGGGATTGGCTACACCTTC
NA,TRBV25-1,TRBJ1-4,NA,CASSEGRVNEKLFF,TGTGCCAGCAGTGAAGGGAGGGTAAATGAAAAACTGTTTTTT
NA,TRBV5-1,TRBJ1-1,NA,CASSLGQTSDMNTEAFF,TGCGCCAGCAGCTTAGGACAGACTTCAGACATGAACACTGAAGCTTTCTTT
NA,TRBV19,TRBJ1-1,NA,CASSVSGGEAEAFF,TGTGCCTCTTCAGTCAGTGGTGGTGAGGCTGAAGCTTTCTTT
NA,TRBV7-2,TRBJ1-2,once,CASSYRESYGYTF,TGTGCCAGCAGTTACAGGGAGAGCTATGGCTACACCTTC
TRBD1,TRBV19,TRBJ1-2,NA,CASSIFTGQGMGGYTF,TGTGCCAGTAGTATCTTCACGGGACAGGGAATGGGCGGCTACACCTTC
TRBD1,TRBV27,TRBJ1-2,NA,CASRSLQGNFYGYTF,TGTGCCAGCAGGTCGCTACAGGGGAACTTCTATGGCTACACCTTC
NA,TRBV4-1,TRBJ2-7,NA,CASSQSEGGGYEQYF,TGCGCCAGCAGCCAATCGGAAGGGGGTGGCTACGAGCAGTACTTC
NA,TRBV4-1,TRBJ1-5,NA,CASSQVPGLSNQPQHF,TGCGCCAGCAGCCAAGTCCCAGGGCTTAGCAATCAGCCCCAGCATTTT
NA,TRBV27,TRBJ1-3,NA,CVSRSGRSSGNTIYF,TGTGTCAGCAGAAGCGGACGGAGCTCTGGAAACACCATATATTTT
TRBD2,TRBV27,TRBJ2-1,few,CASRNGAEWGGNEQFF,TGTGCCAGCAGAAATGGGGCCGAATGGGGGGGCAATGAGCAGTTCTTC
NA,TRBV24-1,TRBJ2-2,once,CATSDPRVEITGELFF,TGTGCCACCAGTGATCCCCGGGTCGAAATTACCGGGGAGCTGTTTTTT
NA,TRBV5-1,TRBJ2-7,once,CASSSGLSSYEQYF,TGCGCCAGCAGCTCTGGACTGAGCTCCTACGAGCAGTACTTC
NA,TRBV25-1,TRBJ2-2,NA,CASSPFGGGGELFF,TGTGCCAGCAGTCCATTTGGAGGCGGCGGGGAGCTGTTTTTT
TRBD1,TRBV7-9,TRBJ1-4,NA,CASSLGTGYGKLFF,TGTGCCAGCAGCCTTGGGACAGGGTATGGTAAACTGTTTTTT
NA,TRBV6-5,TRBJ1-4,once,CATRRTGVLQKLFF,TGTGCCACCCGACGTACGGGAGTGTTGCAAAAACTGTTTTTT
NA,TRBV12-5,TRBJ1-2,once,CASSRDMFRGYTF,TGTGCTAGTTCAAGAGACATGTTTAGGGGCTACACCTTC
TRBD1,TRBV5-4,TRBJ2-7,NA,CASSSPPGQGSYEQYF,TGTGCCAGCAGCTCTCCACCGGGACAGGGTTCCTACGAGCAGTACTTC
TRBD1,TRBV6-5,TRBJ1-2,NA,CASSYDRQGAMGYTF,TGTGCCAGCAGTTACGATAGGCAGGGGGCTATGGGCTACACCTTC
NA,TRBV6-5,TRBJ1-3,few,CASIPVSGNTIYF,TGTGCCAGCATCCCCGTTTCTGGAAACACCATATATTTT
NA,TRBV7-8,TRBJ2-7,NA,CASTERGSYEQYF,TGTGCCAGCACCGAACGGGGGTCCTACGAGCAGTACTTC